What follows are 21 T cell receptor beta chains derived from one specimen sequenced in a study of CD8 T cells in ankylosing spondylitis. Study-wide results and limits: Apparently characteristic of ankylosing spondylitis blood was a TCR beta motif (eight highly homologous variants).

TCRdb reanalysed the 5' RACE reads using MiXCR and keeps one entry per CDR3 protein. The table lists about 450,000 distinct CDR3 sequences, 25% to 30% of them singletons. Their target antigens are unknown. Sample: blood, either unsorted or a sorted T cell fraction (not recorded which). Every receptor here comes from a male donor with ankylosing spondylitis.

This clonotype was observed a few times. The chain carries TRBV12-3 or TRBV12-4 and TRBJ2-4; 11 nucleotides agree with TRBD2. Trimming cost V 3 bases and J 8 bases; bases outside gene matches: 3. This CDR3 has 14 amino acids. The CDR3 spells CASSLISGGDIQYF. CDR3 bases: TGTGCCAGCAGTTTGATTAGCGGGGGGGACATTCAGTACTTC.

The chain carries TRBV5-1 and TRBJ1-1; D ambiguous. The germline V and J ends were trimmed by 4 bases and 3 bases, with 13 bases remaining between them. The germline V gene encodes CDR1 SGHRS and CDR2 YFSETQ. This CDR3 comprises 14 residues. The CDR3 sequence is CASSASGSHTEAFF. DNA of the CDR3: TGCGCCAGCAGCGCCTCGGGAAGCCACACTGAAGCTTTCTTT.

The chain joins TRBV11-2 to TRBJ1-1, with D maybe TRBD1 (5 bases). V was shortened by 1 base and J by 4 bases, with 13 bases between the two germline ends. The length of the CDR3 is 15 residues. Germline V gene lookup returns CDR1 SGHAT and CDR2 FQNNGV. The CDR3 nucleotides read TGTGCCAGCAGCTTAGGCCTGACAGTGGGCACTGAAGCTTTCTTT. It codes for CASSLGLTVGTEAFF. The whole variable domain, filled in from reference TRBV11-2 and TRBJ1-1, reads EAGVAQSPRYKIIEKRQSVAFWCNPISGHATLYWYQQILGQGPKLLIQFQNNGVVDDSQLPKDRFSAERLKGVDSTLKIQPAKLEDSAVYLCASSLGLTVGTEAFFGQGTRLTVV.

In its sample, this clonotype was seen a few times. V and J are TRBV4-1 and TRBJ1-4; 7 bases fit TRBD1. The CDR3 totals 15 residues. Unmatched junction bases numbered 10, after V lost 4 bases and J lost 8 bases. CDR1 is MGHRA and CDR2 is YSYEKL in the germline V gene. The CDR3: CASSLSLRGQEKLFF. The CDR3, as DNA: TGCGCCAGCAGCCTGAGCCTTAGGGGGCAGGAAAAACTGTTTTTT.

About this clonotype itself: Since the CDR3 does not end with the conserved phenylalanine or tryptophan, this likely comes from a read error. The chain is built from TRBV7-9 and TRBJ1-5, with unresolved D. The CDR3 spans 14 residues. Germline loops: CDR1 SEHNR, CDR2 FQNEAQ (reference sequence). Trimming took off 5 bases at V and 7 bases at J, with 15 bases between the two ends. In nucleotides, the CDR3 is TGTGCCAGCAGCGAGGGTTGGGCCTTCCAGCCCCAGCATCTT. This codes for CASSEGWAFQPQHL.

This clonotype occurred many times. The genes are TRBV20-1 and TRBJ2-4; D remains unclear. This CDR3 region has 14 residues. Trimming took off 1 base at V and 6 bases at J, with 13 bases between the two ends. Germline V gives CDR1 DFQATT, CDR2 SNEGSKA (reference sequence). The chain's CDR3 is CSARVGNGPNIQYF. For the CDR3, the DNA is TGCAGTGCTAGAGTGGGCAATGGACCAAACATTCAGTACTTC.

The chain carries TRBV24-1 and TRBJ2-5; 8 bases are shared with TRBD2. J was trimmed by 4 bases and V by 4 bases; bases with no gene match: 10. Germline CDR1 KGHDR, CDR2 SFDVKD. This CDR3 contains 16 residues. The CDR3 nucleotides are TGTGCCACCAGTGACTCCGGGAGGGTCAGAGGAGAGACCCAGTACTTC. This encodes CATSDSGRVRGETQYF.

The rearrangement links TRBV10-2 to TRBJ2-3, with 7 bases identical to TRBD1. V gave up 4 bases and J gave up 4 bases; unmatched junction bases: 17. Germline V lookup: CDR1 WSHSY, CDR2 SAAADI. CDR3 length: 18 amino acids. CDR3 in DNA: TGCGCCAGCAGTGGTAGACCGGAGAGGGGGCGTAGCGCAGATACGCAGTATTTT. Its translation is CASSGRPERGRSADTQYF.

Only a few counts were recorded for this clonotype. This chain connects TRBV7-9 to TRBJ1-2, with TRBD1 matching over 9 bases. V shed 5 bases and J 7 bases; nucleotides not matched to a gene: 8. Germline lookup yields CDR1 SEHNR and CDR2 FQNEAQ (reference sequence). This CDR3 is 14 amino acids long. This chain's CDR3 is CASSLEGTGSGYTF. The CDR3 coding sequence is TGTGCCAGCAGCCTAGAGGGGACAGGGTCTGGCTACACCTTC. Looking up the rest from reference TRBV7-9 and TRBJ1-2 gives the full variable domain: DTGVSQNPRHKITKRGQNVTFRCDPISEHNRLYWYRQTLGQGPEFLTYFQNEAQLEKSRLLSDRFSAERPKGSFSTLEIQRTEQGDSAMYLCASSLEGTGSGYTFGSGTRLTVV.

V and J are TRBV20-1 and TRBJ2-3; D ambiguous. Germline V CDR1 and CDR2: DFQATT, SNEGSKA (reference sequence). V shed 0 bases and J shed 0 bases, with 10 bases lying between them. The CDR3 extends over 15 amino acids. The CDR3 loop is CSARDLWESTDTQYF. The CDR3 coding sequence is TGCAGTGCTAGAGATCTGTGGGAAAGCACAGATACGCAGTATTTT.

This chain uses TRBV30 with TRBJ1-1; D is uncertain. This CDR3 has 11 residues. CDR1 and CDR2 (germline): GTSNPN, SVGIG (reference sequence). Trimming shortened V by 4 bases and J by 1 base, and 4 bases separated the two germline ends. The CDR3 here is CAWKWNTEAFF. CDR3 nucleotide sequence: TGTGCCTGGAAATGGAACACTGAAGCTTTCTTT.

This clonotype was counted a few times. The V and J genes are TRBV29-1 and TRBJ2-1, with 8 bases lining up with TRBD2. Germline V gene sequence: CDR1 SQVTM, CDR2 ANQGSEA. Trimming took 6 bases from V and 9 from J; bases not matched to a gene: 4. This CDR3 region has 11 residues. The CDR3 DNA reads TGCAGCGTCTACCGGGGGGGTGAGCAGTTCTTC. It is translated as CSVYRGGEQFF.

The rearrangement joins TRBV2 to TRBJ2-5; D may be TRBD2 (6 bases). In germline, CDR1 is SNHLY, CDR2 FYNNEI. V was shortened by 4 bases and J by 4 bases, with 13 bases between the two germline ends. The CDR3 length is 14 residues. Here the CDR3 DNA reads TGTGCCAGCAGTGGACTAGTTCCCTCAGAGACCCAGTACTTC. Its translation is CASSGLVPSETQYF.

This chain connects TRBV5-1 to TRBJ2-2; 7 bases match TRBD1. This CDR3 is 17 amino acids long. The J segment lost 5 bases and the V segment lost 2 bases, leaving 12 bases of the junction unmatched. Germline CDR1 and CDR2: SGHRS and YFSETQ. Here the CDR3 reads CASSLTGAQSRTGELFF. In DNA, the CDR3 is TGCGCCAGCAGCTTAACAGGGGCCCAGAGTCGAACCGGGGAGCTGTTTTTT.

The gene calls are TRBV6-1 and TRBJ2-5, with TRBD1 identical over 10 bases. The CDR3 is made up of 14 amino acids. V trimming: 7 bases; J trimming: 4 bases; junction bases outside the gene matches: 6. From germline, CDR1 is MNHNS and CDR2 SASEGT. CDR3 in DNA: TGTGCCAGCACCGCCGGGACAGGGGCAGAGACCCAGTACTTC. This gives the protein CASTAGTGAETQYF.

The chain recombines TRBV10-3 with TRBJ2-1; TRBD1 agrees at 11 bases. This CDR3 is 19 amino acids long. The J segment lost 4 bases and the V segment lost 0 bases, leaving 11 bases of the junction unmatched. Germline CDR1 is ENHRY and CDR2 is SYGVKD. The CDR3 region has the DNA TGTGCCATCAGTGAGTCCGCTGGACAGGGGGCAAACTTGTACAATGAGCAGTTCTTC. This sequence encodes CAISESAGQGANLYNEQFF.

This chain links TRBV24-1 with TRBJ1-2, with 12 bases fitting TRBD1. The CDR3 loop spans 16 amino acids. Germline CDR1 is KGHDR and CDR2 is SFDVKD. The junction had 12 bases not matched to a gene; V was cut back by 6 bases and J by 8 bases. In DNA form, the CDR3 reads TGTGCCACCAGTCCGGGACAGGGGGCCTACATGGGCGGCTACACCTTC. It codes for CATSPGQGAYMGGYTF.

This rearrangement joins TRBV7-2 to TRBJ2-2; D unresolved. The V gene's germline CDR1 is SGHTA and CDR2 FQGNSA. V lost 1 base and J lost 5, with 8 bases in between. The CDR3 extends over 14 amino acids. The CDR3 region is CASSLVSRTGELFF. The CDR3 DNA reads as TGTGCCAGCAGCTTAGTAAGCAGGACCGGGGAGCTGTTTTTT.

The CDR3 DNA sequence: TGTGCCAGCTCACCACCGGCGGGAGGGATGGAGCAGTACTTC. Its translation is CASSPPAGGMEQYF. The chain is built from TRBV18 and TRBJ2-7, with 9 bases lining up with TRBD2. The V gene's germline CDR1 is KGHSH and CDR2 LQKENI. CDR3 length: 14 amino acids. Trimming at V came to 0 bases and at J to 7 bases, leaving 4 bases not matched to a gene. Together with reference TRBV18 and TRBJ2-7, the CDR3 gives the full variable domain: NAGVMQNPRHLVRRRGQEARLRCSPMKGHSHVYWYRQLPEEGLKFMVYLQKENIIDESGMPKERFSAEFPKEGPSILRIQQVVRGDSAAYFCASSPPAGGMEQYFGPGTRLTVT.

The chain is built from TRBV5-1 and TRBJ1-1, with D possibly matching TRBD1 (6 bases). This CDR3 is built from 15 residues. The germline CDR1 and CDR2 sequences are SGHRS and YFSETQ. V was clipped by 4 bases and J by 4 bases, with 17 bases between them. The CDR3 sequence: CASSRKQGPVTEAFF. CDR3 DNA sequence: TGCGCCAGCAGCCGAAAACAGGGACCGGTCACTGAAGCTTTCTTT.

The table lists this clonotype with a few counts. The CDR3 DNA reads TGTGCCAGCAGCCCAGTGGCCTCTGGAAACACCATATATTTT. Its protein is CASSPVASGNTIYF. This chain uses TRBV27 with TRBJ1-3; no clear D gene. The CDR3 length is 14 residues. Per germline, CDR1 MNHEY and CDR2 SMNVEV (reference sequence). Trimming stripped 6 bases from V and 0 bases from J, with 9 bases between.